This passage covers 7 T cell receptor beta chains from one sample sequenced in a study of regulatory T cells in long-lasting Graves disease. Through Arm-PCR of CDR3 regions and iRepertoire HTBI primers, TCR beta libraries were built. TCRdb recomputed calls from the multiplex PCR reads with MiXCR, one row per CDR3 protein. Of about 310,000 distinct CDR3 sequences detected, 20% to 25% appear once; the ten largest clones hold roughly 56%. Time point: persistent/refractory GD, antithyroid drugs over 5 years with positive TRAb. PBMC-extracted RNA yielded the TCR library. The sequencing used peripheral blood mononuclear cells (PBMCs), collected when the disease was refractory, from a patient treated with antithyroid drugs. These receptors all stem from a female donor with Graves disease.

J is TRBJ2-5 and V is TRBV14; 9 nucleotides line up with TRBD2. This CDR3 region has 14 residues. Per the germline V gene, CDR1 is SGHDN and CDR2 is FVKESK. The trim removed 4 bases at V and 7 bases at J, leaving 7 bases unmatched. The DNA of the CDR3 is TGTGCCAGCAGCCCGGTAGCGGGAGTGACGACCCAGTACTTC. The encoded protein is CASSPVAGVTTQYF.

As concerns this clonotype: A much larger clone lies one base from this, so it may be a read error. The CDR3 reads CARDRFAEQYF. The CDR3 bases are TGTGCCCGGGACAGGTTCGCCGAGCAGTACTTC. V and J are TRBV27 and TRBJ2-7; 8 bases are a match to TRBD1. The CDR3 has 11 amino acids. Germline V gene lookup returns CDR1 MNHEY and CDR2 SMNVEV (reference sequence). Losses at the gene ends were 11 bases for V and 6 bases for J; bases not matched to a gene: 6.

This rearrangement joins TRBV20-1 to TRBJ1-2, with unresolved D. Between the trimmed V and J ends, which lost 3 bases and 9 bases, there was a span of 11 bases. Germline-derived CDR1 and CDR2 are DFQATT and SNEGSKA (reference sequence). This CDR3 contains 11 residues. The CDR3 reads CSASDGVRYTF. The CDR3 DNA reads TGCAGTGCTAGCGATGGAGTGCGCTACACCTTC.

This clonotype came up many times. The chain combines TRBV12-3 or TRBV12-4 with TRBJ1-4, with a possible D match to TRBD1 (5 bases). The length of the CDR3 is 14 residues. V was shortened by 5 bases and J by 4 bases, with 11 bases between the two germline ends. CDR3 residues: CASSQTEYNEKLFF. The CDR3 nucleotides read TGTGCCAGCAGTCAGACAGAATATAATGAAAAACTGTTTTTT.

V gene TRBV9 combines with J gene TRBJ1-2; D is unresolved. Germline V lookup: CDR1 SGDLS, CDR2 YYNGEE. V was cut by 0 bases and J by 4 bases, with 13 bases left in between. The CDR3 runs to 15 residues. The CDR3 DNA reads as TGTGCCAGCAGCGTAGACACAGACCTTCTCTATGGCTACACCTTC. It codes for CASSVDTDLLYGYTF.

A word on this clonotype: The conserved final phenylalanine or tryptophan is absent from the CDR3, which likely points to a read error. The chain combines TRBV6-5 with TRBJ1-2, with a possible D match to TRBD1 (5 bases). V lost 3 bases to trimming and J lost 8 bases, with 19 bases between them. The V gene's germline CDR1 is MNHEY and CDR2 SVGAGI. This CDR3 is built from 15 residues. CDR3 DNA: TGTGCCAGCAGTTATAGGTCGGGGACTGTCAAAGGCTACACCCTC. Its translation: CASSYRSGTVKGYTL.

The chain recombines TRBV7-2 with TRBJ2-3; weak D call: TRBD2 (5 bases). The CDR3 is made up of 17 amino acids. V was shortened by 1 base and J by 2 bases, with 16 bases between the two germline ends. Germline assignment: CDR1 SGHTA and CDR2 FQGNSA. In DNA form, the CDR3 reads TGTGCCAGCAGCTTAGATTCGCCGAGGGTAGCCACAGATACGCAGTATTTT. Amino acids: CASSLDSPRVATDTQYF.